One T cell receptor (beta chain) is described in this entry. V shed 5 bases and J 7 bases; nucleotides not matched to a gene: 9. CDR3 length: 16 residues. Germline values: CDR1 MDHEN, CDR2 SYDVKM. The data were obtained in a study of preoperative IRX-2 immunotherapy in early breast cancer. Indicated treatment: preoperative locoregional IRX-2 cytokine immunotherapy. Samples came from a phase Ib trial of preoperative locoregional IRX-2 cytokine immunotherapy. Here immunoSEQ multiplex PCR was the method, and the copy in TCRdb shows in-frame clones only, minus some. The sample has 3,000 to 4,500 clones; 60% to 80% are singletons.

The genes are TRBV28 and TRBJ2-1; 12 bases match TRBD2. The sequenced sample was tumor tissue, obtained after IRX-2 immunotherapy. This sequence was found in a human donor with breast cancer. CDR3 protein: CASSPPTSGSLNEQFF. CDR3 DNA sequence: TGTGCCAGCAGTCCGCCGACTAGCGGGAGTTTAAATGAGCAGTTCTTC.